One sample yielded the 32 T cell receptor beta chains listed below, sequenced in a study of glioma-infiltrating T cells after dendritic cell vaccination. Profiling relied on immunoSEQ multiplex PCR, and the TCRdb table lists in-frame clones only, not all of them. The data show under 35,000 clones, with roughly 90% seen just once and roughly 2.2% held by the top ten. Sequences were derived from blood, sampled before dendritic cell vaccination. The origin of the receptors is a human donor with glioblastoma.

The J gene is TRBJ1-5, the V gene TRBV5-1, with TRBD1 identical over 7 bases. V shed 0 bases, J shed 3 bases, and the junction held 3 bases outside the gene matches. The CDR3 is made up of 15 amino acids. The germline CDR1 and CDR2 sequences are SGHRS and YFSETQ. CDR3 nucleotides: TGCGCCAGCAGCTTGGGGGACAGTGACAATCAGCCCCAGCATTTT. Amino acids: CASSLGDSDNQPQHF. Together with reference TRBV5-1 and TRBJ1-5, the CDR3 gives the full variable domain: KAGVTQTPRYLIKTRGQQVTLSCSPISGHRSVSWYQQTPGQGLQFLFEYFSETQRNKGNFPGRFSGRQFSNSRSEMNVSTLELGDSALYLCASSLGDSDNQPQHFGDGTRLSIL.

The genes are TRBV11-2 and TRBJ1-2, with 9 nucleotides matching TRBD1. CDR1 is SGHAT, CDR2 FQNNGV, per germline. Trimming at V came to 5 bases and at J to 7 bases, leaving 14 bases not matched to a gene. The CDR3 is made up of 16 amino acids. The CDR3 loop is CASSPGPGQGRGGYTF. Here the CDR3 DNA reads TGTGCCAGCAGCCCGGGGCCGGGACAGGGACGCGGTGGCTACACCTTC.

This chain uses TRBV29-1 with TRBJ2-7; D may be TRBD1 (6 bases). The CDR3 runs to 11 residues. In germline, CDR1 is SQVTM, CDR2 ANQGSEA. V was shortened by 6 bases and J by 3 bases, with 9 bases between the two germline ends. The CDR3 region is CSVQDSYEQYF. CDR3 nucleotide sequence: TGCAGCGTCCAGGACAGCTACGAGCAGTACTTC.

The chain links TRBV19 to TRBJ1-4, with no clear D. CDR1 and CDR2 from the germline V gene are LNHDA and SQIVND (reference sequence). This CDR3 has 19 residues. The V end lost 0 bases, the J end lost 0 bases, and 17 bases lay between the germline ends. The CDR3: CASSIDTTQPATTNEKLFF. The CDR3 DNA is TGTGCCAGTAGTATAGATACTACCCAACCAGCTACAACTAATGAAAAACTGTTTTTT.

This chain joins TRBV6-6 and TRBJ2-6, with TRBD2 matching 10 bases. The CDR3 sequence is 16 residues long. Unmatched junction bases numbered 10, after V lost 10 bases and J lost 4 bases. Looked up from germline, CDR1 is MNHNY and CDR2 is SVGAGI (reference sequence). The CDR3 loop reads CATRSGGAAGANVLTF. As DNA, the CDR3 is TGTGCCACCAGGAGCGGGGGGGCTGCCGGGGCCAACGTCCTGACTTTC.

The CDR3: CASSYSGGSGYGYTF. CDR3 DNA sequence: TGTGCCAGCAGTTACTCGGGGGGGTCAGGCTATGGCTACACCTTC. The chain employs TRBV6-5 and TRBJ1-2; maybe TRBD1 (5 bases). Trimming left V 0 bases short and J 4 bases short, with 12 bases between. CDR3 length: 15 amino acids. The germline gives CDR1 MNHEY, CDR2 SVGAGI.

The chain links TRBV15 to TRBJ2-2; D remains ambiguous. CDR1 and CDR2 (germline): LNHNV, YYDKDF (reference sequence). The CDR3 runs to 16 residues. The V and J ends lost 0 bases and 4 bases respectively, with 12 bases between them. This CDR3 reads CATSRDLLESTGELFF. The CDR3 region has the DNA TGTGCCACCAGCAGAGATCTGCTAGAATCCACCGGGGAGCTGTTTTTT.

The chain links TRBV6-5 to TRBJ1-1; D perhaps matches TRBD1 (5 bases). The ends were cut back, 6 bases at V and 1 base at J, with 12 bases in the middle. From germline, CDR1 is MNHEY and CDR2 SVGAGI. The CDR3 runs 14 residues. CDR3 region: CASSLNGQNTEAFF. The DNA for the CDR3 is TGTGCCAGCAGCCTAAACGGACAGAACACTGAAGCTTTCTTT.

This clone was observed a few times. The J gene is TRBJ2-3, the V gene TRBV10-2, with D perhaps matching TRBD1 (6 bases). Germline V lookup: CDR1 WSHSY, CDR2 SAAADI. The CDR3 is made up of 14 amino acids. Trimming shortened V by 8 bases and J by 2 bases, and 14 bases separated the two germline ends. Written as DNA, the CDR3 is TGCGCCAGCTCCGGACAGTCCATCACAGATACGCAGTATTTT. Amino acid sequence: CASSGQSITDTQYF.

The rearrangement joins TRBV6-1 to TRBJ1-5; D is unclear. CDR3 length: 13 residues. Deletions cut 2 bases from V and 7 bases from J, with 9 bases between. Germline values: CDR1 MNHNS, CDR2 SASEGT. In DNA, the CDR3 is TGTGCCAGCAGTGAAAATCGGGTCCAGCCCCAGCATTTT. It codes for CASSENRVQPQHF.

The chain combines TRBV7-9 with TRBJ2-5; 7 positions agree with TRBD1. After removal of 7 bases from V and 6 bases from J, the junction contained 11 bases not matched to a gene. This CDR3 has 14 residues. The V gene's germline CDR1 is SEHNR and CDR2 FQNEAQ (reference sequence). The CDR3 sequence is CASTLGQTPKTQYF. CDR3 in DNA: TGTGCCAGCACCCTGGGACAGACGCCCAAGACCCAGTACTTC.

CDR3 region: CASSSQDRGWETQYF. CDR3 bases: TGCGCCAGCAGCTCACAGGACAGGGGTTGGGAGACCCAGTACTTC. The chain combines TRBV5-1 with TRBJ2-5; 9 bases agree with TRBD1. Germline V gives CDR1 SGHRS, CDR2 YFSETQ. V shed 3 bases and J 5 bases; nucleotides not matched to a gene: 8. The CDR3 has 15 residues.

The chain combines TRBV4-1 with TRBJ1-6; no reliable D call. CDR1 and CDR2 from the germline V gene are MGHRA and YSYEKL. The CDR3 runs 14 residues. V shed 3 bases and J shed 9 bases, with 12 bases lying between them. The DNA for the CDR3 is TGCGCCAGCAGCCAGGTACAGAACCGTTCACCCCTCCACTTT. This codes for CASSQVQNRSPLHF.

This chain uses TRBV6-6 with TRBJ2-3; 7 nucleotides line up with TRBD1. Germline V gene lookup returns CDR1 MNHNY and CDR2 SVGAGI (reference sequence). V gave up 10 bases and J gave up 5 bases; unmatched junction bases: 9. CDR3 length equals 13 residues. The CDR3 protein is CATTDRKGDTQYF. CDR3 sequence (DNA): TGTGCCACCACGGACAGGAAGGGAGATACGCAGTATTTT.

J is TRBJ2-4 and V is TRBV5-8; D perhaps matches TRBD2 (5 bases). CDR1 and CDR2 from the germline V gene are SGHTS and YDEGEE. Trimming left V 2 bases short and J 9 bases short, with 12 bases between. The CDR3 spans 13 residues. The CDR3 nucleotides read TGTGCCAGCAGCTTATCGTATGGGAGCATTCAGTACTTC. Translating gives CASSLSYGSIQYF.

The V and J genes are TRBV19 and TRBJ2-1; weak D call: TRBD2 (6 bases). The CDR3 is made up of 15 amino acids. V shed 3 bases and J shed 8 bases, with 17 bases lying between them. Germline V gene data show CDR1 as LNHDA and CDR2 as SQIVND (reference sequence). The DNA for the CDR3 is TGTGCCAGTAGTATTACCGCGGGGTCGCGGCATGAGCAGTTCTTC. Its translation is CASSITAGSRHEQFF.

In its sample, this clone was seen once. The rearrangement links TRBV5-1 to TRBJ2-1, with TRBD2 identical over 8 bases. The CDR3 covers 14 residues. J lost 4 bases, V lost 7 bases, and 7 bases had no gene match. Per germline, CDR1 SGHRS and CDR2 YFSETQ. CDR3 DNA sequence: TGCGCCAGCCAAGTCGGGGGGGTATACAATGAGCAGTTCTTC. Protein sequence: CASQVGGVYNEQFF. Full variable domain (missing parts from reference TRBV5-1 and TRBJ2-1): KAGVTQTPRYLIKTRGQQVTLSCSPISGHRSVSWYQQTPGQGLQFLFEYFSETQRNKGNFPGRFSGRQFSNSRSEMNVSTLELGDSALYLCASQVGGVYNEQFFGPGTRLTVL.

The V and J genes are TRBV18 and TRBJ2-7, with D tentatively TRBD1 (6 bases). Per the germline V gene, CDR1 is KGHSH and CDR2 is LQKENI. V lost 3 bases, J lost 6 bases, and 18 bases lay in between. There are 15 residues in the CDR3. The CDR3 DNA reads TGTGCCAGCTCACCGGGGGCGAGTATTGGAGGCGAGCAGTACTTC. It encodes CASSPGASIGGEQYF.

The V call is TRBV6-5, the J call TRBJ1-3, with TRBD1 matching 7 bases. The V segment lost 2 bases and the J segment 0 bases; nucleotides outside the gene matches: 4. Germline lookup yields CDR1 MNHEY and CDR2 SVGAGI. This CDR3 spans 16 amino acids. The CDR3 spells CASSYQTGYSGNTIYF. In DNA, the CDR3 is TGTGCCAGCAGTTACCAGACAGGGTACTCTGGAAACACCATATATTTT.

Here the CDR3 reads CASSAPYVGQFNQPQHF. The CDR3, as DNA: TGTGCCAGCAGCGCGCCATATGTGGGACAGTTCAATCAGCCCCAGCATTTT. This chain links TRBV5-6 with TRBJ1-5; 7 nucleotides agree with TRBD1. Per germline, CDR1 SGHDT and CDR2 YYEEEE. The CDR3 runs 17 residues. V trimming: 4 bases; J trimming: 3 bases; junction bases outside the gene matches: 13.

The chain is built from TRBV2 and TRBJ1-1; D not resolved. Looked up from germline, CDR1 is SNHLY and CDR2 is FYNNEI. The CDR3 totals 13 residues. V lost 8 bases and J lost 7, with 17 bases in between. The CDR3 DNA reads TGTGCCAGCGGGCCAGCCCGAACAATTGAAGCTTTCTTT. It encodes CASGPARTIEAFF.

V gene TRBV7-8 combines with J gene TRBJ1-6; the D is unclear. The length of the CDR3 is 15 residues. The ends were cut back, 7 bases at V and 6 bases at J, with 16 bases in the middle. Germline V gene lookup returns CDR1 SGHVS and CDR2 FQNEAQ. The CDR3 DNA sequence: TGTGCCAGCACACCAACGAGGGCCTTTAATTCACCCCTCCACTTT. Translated: CASTPTRAFNSPLHF.

The chain carries TRBV5-6 and TRBJ2-3; D remains ambiguous. Looked up from germline, CDR1 is SGHDT and CDR2 is YYEEEE. The CDR3 is 13 residues long. V lost 0 bases and J 3 bases, leaving 5 bases between the germline ends. Written as DNA, the CDR3 is TGTGCCAGCAGCTTGGCTAGAACAGATACGCAGTATTTT. As protein: CASSLARTDTQYF.

The rearrangement joins TRBV18 to TRBJ2-3, with 14 bases fitting TRBD2. Trimming took 2 bases from V and 3 from J; bases not matched to a gene: 7. Germline assignment: CDR1 KGHSH and CDR2 LQKENI. The CDR3 is made up of 18 amino acids. In DNA form, the CDR3 reads TGTGCCAGCTCACCATACGGACTAGCGGGGGGTGGAACAGATACGCAGTATTTT. It is translated as CASSPYGLAGGGTDTQYF.

In this sample, this clone turned up once. The sample carries other DNA sequences with the same CDR3. The CDR3 sequence: CAWSVSGQGNSPLHF. The CDR3 DNA reads TGTGCCTGGAGTGTATCGGGACAGGGTAATTCACCCCTCCACTTT. The chain recombines TRBV30 with TRBJ1-6; 9 positions agree with TRBD1. The V segment lost 0 bases and the J segment 6 bases; nucleotides outside the gene matches: 3. The CDR3 contains 15 residues. The germline gives CDR1 GTSNPN, CDR2 SVGIG (reference sequence).

Comments on this clone: This same CDR3 is encoded by further DNA sequences in the sample. This chain links TRBV6-5 with TRBJ1-6; D ambiguous. Trimming cost V 5 bases and J 8 bases, with 16 bases left between them. The CDR3 spans 15 residues. Germline-derived CDR1 and CDR2 are MNHEY and SVGAGI. The CDR3 region is CASSPSSRRDSPLHF. The CDR3, as DNA: TGTGCCAGCAGTCCCTCATCTCGGCGGGATTCACCCCTCCACTTT.

V is TRBV19 and J is TRBJ1-4, with D perhaps matching TRBD1 (5 bases). CDR3 size: 15 residues. The V end lost 5 bases, the J end lost 12 bases, and 22 bases lay between the germline ends. Germline CDR1 is LNHDA and CDR2 is SQIVND (reference sequence). CDR3 sequence: CASSSYRGAWGELFF. For the CDR3, the DNA is TGTGCCAGTAGTTCCTATCGAGGGGCCTGGGGGGAACTGTTTTTT.

The chain is built from TRBV5-6 and TRBJ2-1; no reliable D call. Looked up from germline, CDR1 is SGHDT and CDR2 is YYEEEE. V shed 7 bases and J shed 4 bases, with 15 bases lying between them. This CDR3 has 14 residues. CDR3 DNA: TGTGCCAGCGTCCGTAGATCCGAGTACAATGAGCAGTTCTTC. It specifies CASVRRSEYNEQFF.

The J gene is TRBJ1-5, the V gene TRBV2; 9 nucleotides agree with TRBD1. The CDR3 is 15 amino acids. Looked up from germline, CDR1 is SNHLY and CDR2 is FYNNEI. The junction had 8 bases not matched to a gene; V was cut back by 5 bases and J by 6 bases. CDR3 in amino acids: CASSYTDRGSQPQHF. CDR3 sequence (DNA): TGTGCCAGCAGTTACACGGACAGGGGAAGTCAGCCCCAGCATTTT.

The CDR3 loop reads CASSISGSQYEQYF. CDR3 DNA sequence: TGTGCCAGTAGTATCTCCGGTTCACAGTACGAGCAGTACTTC. The chain combines TRBV19 with TRBJ2-7; D unclear. The CDR3 sequence is 14 residues long. CDR1 and CDR2 from the germline V gene are LNHDA and SQIVND (reference sequence). V dropped 3 bases and J dropped 4 bases, with 13 bases sitting between them.

The chain recombines TRBV18 with TRBJ1-6, with 8 bases matching TRBD1. Losses at the gene ends were 4 bases for V and 6 bases for J; bases not matched to a gene: 8. The CDR3 consists of 16 residues. The germline V gene has CDR1 KGHSH and CDR2 LQKENI. CDR3 in amino acids: CASSLQGAQGNSPLHF. In DNA form, the CDR3 reads TGTGCCAGCTCACTGCAGGGGGCGCAAGGTAATTCACCCCTCCACTTT.

The rearrangement uses TRBV30 and TRBJ2-5; TRBD2 agrees at 9 bases. Trimming took 1 base from V and 7 from J; bases not matched to a gene: 7. This CDR3 region has 14 residues. Germline CDR1 and CDR2: GTSNPN and SVGIG (reference sequence). The CDR3 spells CAWSAPGGGGTQYF. The CDR3 coding sequence is TGTGCCTGGAGTGCCCCGGGCGGGGGGGGGACCCAGTACTTC. Complete variable domain (other parts from reference TRBV30 and TRBJ2-5): SQTIHQWPATLVQPVGSPLSLECTVEGTSNPNLYWYRQAAGRGLQLLFYSVGIGQISSEVPQNLSASRPQDRQFILSSKKLLLSDSGFYLCAWSAPGGGGTQYFGPGTRLLVL.